This T cell receptor (beta chain) originates from a study of blood T cells in healthy people across ages. The use of a sample-barcoded 5' primer and a J-beta primer mix characterized a second PCR of roughly 6 to 11 cycles. TCRdb re-called the 5' RACE reads with MiXCR, one entry per CDR3 protein. This sample has about 1.1 million distinct CDR3 sequences, with around two fifths found just once. Germline CDR1 DFQATT, CDR2 SNEGSKA (reference sequence). V was cut by 6 bases and J by 0 bases, with 8 bases left in between. CDR3 length: 12 residues. This TCR was recovered from a young man in good health. The sequenced material came from blood. J is TRBJ1-1 and V is TRBV20-1, with unresolved D. Here the CDR3 DNA reads TGCAGTGCCGCGGTCCTGAACACTGAAGCTTTCTTT. Translating gives CSAAVLNTEAFF.